Given below is one TCR beta chain in context. TCRdb independently ran MiXCR on the RACE reads; one entry per CDR3 protein. Of 150,000 to 200,000 distinct CDR3 sequences in the sample, roughly 26% were seen once. Time point noted: patch test 3, about 24 weeks after DPC sensitization. Documented treatment: therapeutic diphenylcyclopropenone sensitization with weekly scalp DPC. The source of the sample is a study of human T cells and chemical hapten exposure. The CDR3 consists of 19 residues. The source of this sequence is a woman younger than 30 with alopecia areata. Some clones in this sample may be carry-over from other donors' samples. The chain joins TRBV21-1 to TRBJ2-1; the D call TRBD2 from the table was never checked on the DNA. TRBV21-1 is designated a pseudogene. The specimen was whole blood, collected in connection with sensitization to the hapten diphenylcyclopropenone (DPC). The CDR3 spells CASSKRTLLGRDYYNEQFF. The CDR3 bases are TGTGCCAGCAGCAAACGGACCTTGCTAGGCCGGGACTACTACAATGAGCAGTTCTTC.